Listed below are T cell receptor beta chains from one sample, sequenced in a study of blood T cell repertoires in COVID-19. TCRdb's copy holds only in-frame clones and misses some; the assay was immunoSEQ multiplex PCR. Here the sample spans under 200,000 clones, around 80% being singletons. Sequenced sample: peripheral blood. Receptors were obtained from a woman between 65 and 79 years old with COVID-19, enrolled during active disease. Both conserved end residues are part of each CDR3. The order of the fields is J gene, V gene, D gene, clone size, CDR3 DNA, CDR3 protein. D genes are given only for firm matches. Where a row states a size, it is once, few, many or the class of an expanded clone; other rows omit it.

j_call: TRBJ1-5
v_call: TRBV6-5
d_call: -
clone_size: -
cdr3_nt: TGTGCCAGCAGGGGAGGCGTCAATCAGCCCCAGCATTTT
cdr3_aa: CASRGGVNQPQHF

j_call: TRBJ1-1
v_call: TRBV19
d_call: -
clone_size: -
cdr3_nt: TGTGCCAGTATCCCCATCTCCGGGAACACTGAAGCTTTCTTT
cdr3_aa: CASIPISGNTEAFF

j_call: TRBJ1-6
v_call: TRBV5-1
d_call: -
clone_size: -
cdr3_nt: TGCGCCAGCAGCATACAGGGTCCGGAAAATTCACCCCTCCACTTT
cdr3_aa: CASSIQGPENSPLHF

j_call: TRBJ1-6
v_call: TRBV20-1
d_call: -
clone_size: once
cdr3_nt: TGCAGTGCTAGGTCGATTGTGGAGTTCCACTTT
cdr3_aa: CSARSIVEFHF

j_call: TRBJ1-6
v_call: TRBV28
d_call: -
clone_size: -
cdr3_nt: TGTGCCATACAAACAGGGACCTATAATTCACCCCTCCACTTT
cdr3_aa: CAIQTGTYNSPLHF

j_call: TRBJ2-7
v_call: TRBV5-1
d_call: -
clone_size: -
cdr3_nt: TGCGCCAGCAGCTTGGTAGCAGAAGGAGCCTACGAGCAGTACTTC
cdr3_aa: CASSLVAEGAYEQYF

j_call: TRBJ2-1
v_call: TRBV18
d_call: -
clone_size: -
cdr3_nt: TGTGCCAGCTCACCAAATCAGGGGAAGGGTGAGCAGTTCTTC
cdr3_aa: CASSPNQGKGEQFF

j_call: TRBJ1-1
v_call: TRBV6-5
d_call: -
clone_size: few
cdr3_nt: TGTGCCAGCAGGGAGTTCGAAGCTTTCTTT
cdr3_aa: CASREFEAFF

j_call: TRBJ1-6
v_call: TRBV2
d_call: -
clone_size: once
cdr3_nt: TGTGCCAGTTTTGGACAGACCAATTCACCCCTCCACTTT
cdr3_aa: CASFGQTNSPLHF

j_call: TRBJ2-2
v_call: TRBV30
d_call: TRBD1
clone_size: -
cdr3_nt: TGTGCCTGGAGTACCCGACAGGGGATTAATAAGAACACCGGGGAGCTGTTTTTT
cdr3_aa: CAWSTRQGINKNTGELFF

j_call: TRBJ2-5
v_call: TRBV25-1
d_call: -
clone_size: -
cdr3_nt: TGTGCCAGCAGTGAATGGGGGGGGGCTGGTGATGAGACCCAGTACTTC
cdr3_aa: CASSEWGGAGDETQYF

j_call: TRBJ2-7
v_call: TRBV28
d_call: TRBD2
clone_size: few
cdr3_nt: TGTGCCAGCAGTTCCTCTGTGGGACTAGCGGGAAGGGAGCAGTACTTC
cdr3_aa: CASSSSVGLAGREQYF

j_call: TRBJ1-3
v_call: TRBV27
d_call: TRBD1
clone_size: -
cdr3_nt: TGTGCCAGCGGTACAGGGGCGGGAAACACCATATATTTT
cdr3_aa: CASGTGAGNTIYF

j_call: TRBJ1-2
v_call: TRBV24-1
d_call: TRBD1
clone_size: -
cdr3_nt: TGTGCCACCAGTGATTTGGACAGGGCGGAGGGCTACACCTTC
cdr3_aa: CATSDLDRAEGYTF

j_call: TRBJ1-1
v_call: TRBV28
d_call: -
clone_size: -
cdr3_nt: TGTGCCAGCCTCTCCAGAGCGGGGGTAGGGACTTTCTTT
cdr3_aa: CASLSRAGVGTFF

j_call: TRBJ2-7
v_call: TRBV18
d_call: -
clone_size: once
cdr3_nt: TGTGCCAGCTCACCAACCCCTGACAGTGCCTACGAGCAGTACTTC
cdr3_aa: CASSPTPDSAYEQYF

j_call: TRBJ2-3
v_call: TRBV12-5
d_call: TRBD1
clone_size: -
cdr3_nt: TGTGCTAGTGGTTTGGGGACAGGGGGAACAGATACGCAGTATTTT
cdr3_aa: CASGLGTGGTDTQYF

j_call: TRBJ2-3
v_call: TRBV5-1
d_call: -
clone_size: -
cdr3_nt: TGCGCCAGCAGCTCCTCGGGTCTAGCAGAGTTCACAGATACGCAGTATTTT
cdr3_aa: CASSSSGLAEFTDTQYF

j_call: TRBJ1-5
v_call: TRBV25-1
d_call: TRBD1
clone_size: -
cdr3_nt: TGTGCCAGCAGCGGCCAGGGGGGCAATCAGCCCCAGCATTTT
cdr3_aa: CASSGQGGNQPQHF

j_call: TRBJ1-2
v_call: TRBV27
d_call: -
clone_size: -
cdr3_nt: TGTGCCAGCAGCGCCTCACAGGGCCCCACCGGCTACACCTTC
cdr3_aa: CASSASQGPTGYTF

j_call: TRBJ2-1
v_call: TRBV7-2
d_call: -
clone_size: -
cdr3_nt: TGTGCCAGCAGCCTCACTCGGGGTGAGCAGTTCTTC
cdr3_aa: CASSLTRGEQFF

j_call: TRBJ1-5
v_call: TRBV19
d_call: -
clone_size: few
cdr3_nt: TGTGCCACTACGACAGTTTATAGCAATCAGCCCCAGCATTTT
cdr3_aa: CATTTVYSNQPQHF

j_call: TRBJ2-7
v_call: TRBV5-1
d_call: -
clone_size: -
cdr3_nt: TGCGCCAGCAGCTTGGCCGGGGGTTCGTCCGAGCAGTACTTC
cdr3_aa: CASSLAGGSSEQYF

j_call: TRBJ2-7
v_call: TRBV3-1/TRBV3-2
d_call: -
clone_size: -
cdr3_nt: TGTGCCAGCAGCCACGGAGGTCCCTTCTACGAGCAGTACTTC
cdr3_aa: CASSHGGPFYEQYF

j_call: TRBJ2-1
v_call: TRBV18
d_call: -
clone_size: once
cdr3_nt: TGTGCCAGCTCACCACAGCGGACCTCTAATGAGCAGTTCTTC
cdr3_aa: CASSPQRTSNEQFF

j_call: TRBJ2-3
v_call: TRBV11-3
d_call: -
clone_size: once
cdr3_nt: TGTGCCAGCAGCAGAGGCAGCGGAGAGACAGATACGCAGTATTTT
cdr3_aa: CASSRGSGETDTQYF

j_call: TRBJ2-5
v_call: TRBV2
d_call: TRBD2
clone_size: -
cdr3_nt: TGTGCCAGCTCTAGAGTAATAGCGGGGGGGCAAGAGACCCAGTACTTC
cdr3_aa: CASSRVIAGGQETQYF